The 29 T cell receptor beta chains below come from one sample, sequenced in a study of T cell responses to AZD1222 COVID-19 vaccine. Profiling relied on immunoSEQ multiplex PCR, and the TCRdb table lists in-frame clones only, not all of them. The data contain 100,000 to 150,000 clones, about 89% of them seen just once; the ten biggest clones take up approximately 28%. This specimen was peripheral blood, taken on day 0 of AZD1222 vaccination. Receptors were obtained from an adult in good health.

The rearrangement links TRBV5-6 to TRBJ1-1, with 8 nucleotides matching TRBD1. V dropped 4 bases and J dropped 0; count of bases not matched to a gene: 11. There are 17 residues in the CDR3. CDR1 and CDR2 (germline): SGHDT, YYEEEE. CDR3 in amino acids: CASSETGAEYMNTEAFF. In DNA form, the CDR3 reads TGTGCCAGCAGCGAGACAGGGGCTGAATACATGAACACTGAAGCTTTCTTT.

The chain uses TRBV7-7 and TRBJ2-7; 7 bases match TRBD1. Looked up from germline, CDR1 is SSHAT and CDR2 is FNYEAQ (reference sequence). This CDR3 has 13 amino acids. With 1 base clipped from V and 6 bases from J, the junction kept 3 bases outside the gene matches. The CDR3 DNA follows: TGTGCCAGCAGCTTAGTGTCAGGGGGCGAGCAGTACTTC. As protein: CASSLVSGGEQYF. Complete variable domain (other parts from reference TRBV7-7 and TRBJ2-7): GAGVSQSPRYKVTKRGQDVTLRCDPISSHATLYWYQQALGQGPEFLTYFNYEAQPDKSGLPSDRFSAERPEGSISTLTIQRTEQRDSAMYRCASSLVSGGEQYFGPGTRLTVT.

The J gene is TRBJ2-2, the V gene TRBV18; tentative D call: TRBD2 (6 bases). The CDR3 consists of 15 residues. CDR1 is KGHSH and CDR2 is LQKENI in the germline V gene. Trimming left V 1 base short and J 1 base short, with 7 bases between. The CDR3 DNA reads TGTGCCAGCTCACCACAGGGACTGAACACCGGGGAGCTGTTTTTT. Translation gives CASSPQGLNTGELFF.

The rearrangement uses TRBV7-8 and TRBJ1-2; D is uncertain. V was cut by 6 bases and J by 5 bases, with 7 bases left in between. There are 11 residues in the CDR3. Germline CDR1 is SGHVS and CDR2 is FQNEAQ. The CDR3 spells CASRGLYGYTF. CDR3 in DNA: TGTGCCAGCAGGGGTTTATATGGCTACACCTTC. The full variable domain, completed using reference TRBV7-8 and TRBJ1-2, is GAGVSQSPRYKVAKRGQDVALRCDPISGHVSLFWYQQALGQGPEFLTYFQNEAQLDKSGLPSDRFFAERPEGSVSTLKIQRTQQEDSAVYLCASRGLYGYTFGSGTRLTVV.

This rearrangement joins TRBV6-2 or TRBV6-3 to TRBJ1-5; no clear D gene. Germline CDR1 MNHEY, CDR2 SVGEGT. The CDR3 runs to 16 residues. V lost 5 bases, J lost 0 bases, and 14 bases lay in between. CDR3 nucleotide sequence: TGTGCCAGCAGTGCACACGAGGGTTATAGCAATCAGCCCCAGCATTTT. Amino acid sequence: CASSAHEGYSNQPQHF.

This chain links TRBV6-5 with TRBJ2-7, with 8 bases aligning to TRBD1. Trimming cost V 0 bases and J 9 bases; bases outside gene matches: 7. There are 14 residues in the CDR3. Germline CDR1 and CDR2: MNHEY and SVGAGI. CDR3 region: CASSYSRQGAGQYF. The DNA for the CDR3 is TGTGCCAGCAGTTACTCTCGGCAGGGGGCCGGGCAGTACTTC.

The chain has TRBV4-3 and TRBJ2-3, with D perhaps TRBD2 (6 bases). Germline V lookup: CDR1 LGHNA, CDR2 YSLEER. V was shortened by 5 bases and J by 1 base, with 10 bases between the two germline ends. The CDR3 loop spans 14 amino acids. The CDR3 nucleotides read TGCGCCAGCAGCAGGGACTCCGGCACAGATACGCAGTATTTT. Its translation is CASSRDSGTDTQYF.

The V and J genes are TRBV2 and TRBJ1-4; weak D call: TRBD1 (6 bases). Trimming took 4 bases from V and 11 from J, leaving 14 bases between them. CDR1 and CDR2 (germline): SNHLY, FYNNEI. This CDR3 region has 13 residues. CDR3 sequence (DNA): TGTGCCAGCAGTGGAGTTGACAGGCGGAAACTGTTTTTT. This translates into CASSGVDRRKLFF.

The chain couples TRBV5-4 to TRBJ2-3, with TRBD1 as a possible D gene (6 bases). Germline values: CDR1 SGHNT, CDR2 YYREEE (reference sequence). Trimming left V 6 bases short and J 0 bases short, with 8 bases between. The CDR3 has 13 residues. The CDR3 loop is CASNDRSTDTQYF. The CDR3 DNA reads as TGTGCCAGCAATGACAGGAGCACAGATACGCAGTATTTT.

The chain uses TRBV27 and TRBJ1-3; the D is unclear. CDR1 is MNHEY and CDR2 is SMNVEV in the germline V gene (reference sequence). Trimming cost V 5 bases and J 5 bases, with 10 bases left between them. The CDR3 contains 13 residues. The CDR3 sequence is CASSPLGRNTIYF. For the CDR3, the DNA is TGTGCCAGCAGTCCACTCGGGAGAAACACCATATATTTT.

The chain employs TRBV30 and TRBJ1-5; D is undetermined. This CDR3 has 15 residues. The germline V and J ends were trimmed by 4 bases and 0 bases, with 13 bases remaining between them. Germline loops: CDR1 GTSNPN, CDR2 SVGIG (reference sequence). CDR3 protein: CAWKASDHSNQPQHF. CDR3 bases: TGTGCCTGGAAGGCATCGGATCATAGCAATCAGCCCCAGCATTTT. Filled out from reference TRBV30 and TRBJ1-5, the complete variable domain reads SQTIHQWPATLVQPVGSPLSLECTVEGTSNPNLYWYRQAAGRGLQLLFYSVGIGQISSEVPQNLSASRPQDRQFILSSKKLLLSDSGFYLCAWKASDHSNQPQHFGDGTRLSIL.

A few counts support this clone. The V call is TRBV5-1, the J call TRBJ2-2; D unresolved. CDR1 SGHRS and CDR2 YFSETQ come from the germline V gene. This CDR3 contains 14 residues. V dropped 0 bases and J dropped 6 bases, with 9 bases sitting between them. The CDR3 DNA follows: TGCGCCAGCAGCTTGGGTAGTACGGCCGGGGAGCTGTTTTTT. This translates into CASSLGSTAGELFF. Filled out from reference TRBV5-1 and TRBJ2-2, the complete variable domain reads KAGVTQTPRYLIKTRGQQVTLSCSPISGHRSVSWYQQTPGQGLQFLFEYFSETQRNKGNFPGRFSGRQFSNSRSEMNVSTLELGDSALYLCASSLGSTAGELFFGEGSRLTVL.

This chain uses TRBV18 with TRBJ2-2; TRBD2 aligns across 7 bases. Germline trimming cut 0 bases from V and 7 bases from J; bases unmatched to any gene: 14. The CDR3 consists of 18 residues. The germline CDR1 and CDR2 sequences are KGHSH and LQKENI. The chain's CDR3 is CASSPPRGREFRNGELFF. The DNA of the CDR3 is TGTGCCAGCTCACCACCTCGTGGGAGGGAATTTCGCAACGGGGAGCTGTTTTTT.

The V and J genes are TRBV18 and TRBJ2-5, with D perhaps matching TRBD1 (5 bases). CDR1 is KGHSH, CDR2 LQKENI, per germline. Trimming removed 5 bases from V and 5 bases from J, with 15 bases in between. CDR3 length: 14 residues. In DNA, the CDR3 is TGTGCCAGCTCATTTCAGGGATCATGGGAGACCCAGTACTTC. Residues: CASSFQGSWETQYF.

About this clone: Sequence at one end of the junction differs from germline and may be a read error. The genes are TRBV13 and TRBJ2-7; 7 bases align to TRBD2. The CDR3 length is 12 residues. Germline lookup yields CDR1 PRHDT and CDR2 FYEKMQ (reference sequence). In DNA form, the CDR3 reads TGTGCCAGCAGCTTACTACCTAGCGGCAATATCTTC. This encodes CASSLLPSGNIF.

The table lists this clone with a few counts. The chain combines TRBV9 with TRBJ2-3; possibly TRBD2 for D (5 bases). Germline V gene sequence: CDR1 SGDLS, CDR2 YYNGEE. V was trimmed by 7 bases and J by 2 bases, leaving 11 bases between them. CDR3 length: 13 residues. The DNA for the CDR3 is TGTGCCAGCGAGGGCCCGAACACAGATACGCAGTATTTT. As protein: CASEGPNTDTQYF.

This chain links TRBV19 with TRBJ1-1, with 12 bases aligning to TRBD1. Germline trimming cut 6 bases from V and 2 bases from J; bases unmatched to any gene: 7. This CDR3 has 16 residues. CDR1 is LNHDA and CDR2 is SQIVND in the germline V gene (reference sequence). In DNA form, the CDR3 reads TGTGCCAGTAGGGGGGACAGGGGGCGCTTCAACACTGAAGCTTTCTTT. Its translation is CASRGDRGRFNTEAFF.

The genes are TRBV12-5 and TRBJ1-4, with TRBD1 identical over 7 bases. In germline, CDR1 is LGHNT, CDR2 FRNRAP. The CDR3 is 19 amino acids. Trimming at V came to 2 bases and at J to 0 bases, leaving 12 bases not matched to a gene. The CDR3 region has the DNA TGTGCTAGTGGTTTGCCCCGGGACAGCAGACAAGCAACTAATGAAAAACTGTTTTTT. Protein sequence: CASGLPRDSRQATNEKLFF.

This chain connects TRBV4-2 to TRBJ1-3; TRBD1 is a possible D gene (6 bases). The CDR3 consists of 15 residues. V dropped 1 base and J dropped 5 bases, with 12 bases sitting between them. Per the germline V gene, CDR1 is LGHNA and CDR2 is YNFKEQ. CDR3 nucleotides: TGTGCCAGCAGCCAAGCGAGGGGGACGAGAAACACCATATATTTT. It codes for CASSQARGTRNTIYF.

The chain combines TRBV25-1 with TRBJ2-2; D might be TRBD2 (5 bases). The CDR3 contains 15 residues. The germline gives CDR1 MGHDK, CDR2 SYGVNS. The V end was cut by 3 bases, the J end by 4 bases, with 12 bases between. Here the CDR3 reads CASSDASAGTGELFF. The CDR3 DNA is TGTGCCAGCAGTGATGCCTCGGCGGGCACCGGGGAGCTGTTTTTT.

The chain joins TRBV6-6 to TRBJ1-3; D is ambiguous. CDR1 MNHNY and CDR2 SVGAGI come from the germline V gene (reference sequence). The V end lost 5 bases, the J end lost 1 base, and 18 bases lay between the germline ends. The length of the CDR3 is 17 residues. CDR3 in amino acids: CASSPGLPGVSGNTIYF. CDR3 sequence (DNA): TGTGCCAGCAGTCCGGGCCTCCCGGGAGTGTCTGGAAACACCATATATTTT.

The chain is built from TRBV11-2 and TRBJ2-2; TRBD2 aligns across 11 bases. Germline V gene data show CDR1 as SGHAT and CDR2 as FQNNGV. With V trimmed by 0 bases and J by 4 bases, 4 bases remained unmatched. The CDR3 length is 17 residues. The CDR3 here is CASSLDPGLAATGELFF. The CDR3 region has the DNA TGTGCCAGCAGCTTAGATCCGGGACTAGCGGCCACCGGGGAGCTGTTTTTT. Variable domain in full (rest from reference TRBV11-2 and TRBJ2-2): EAGVAQSPRYKIIEKRQSVAFWCNPISGHATLYWYQQILGQGPKLLIQFQNNGVVDDSQLPKDRFSAERLKGVDSTLKIQPAKLEDSAVYLCASSLDPGLAATGELFFGEGSRLTVL.

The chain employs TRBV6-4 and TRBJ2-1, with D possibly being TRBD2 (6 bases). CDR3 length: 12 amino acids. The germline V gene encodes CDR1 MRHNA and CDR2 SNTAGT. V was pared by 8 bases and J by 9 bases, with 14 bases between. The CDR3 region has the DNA TGTGCCAGCGAAGCGGGTGGCGGTGAGCAGTTCTTC. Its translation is CASEAGGGEQFF.

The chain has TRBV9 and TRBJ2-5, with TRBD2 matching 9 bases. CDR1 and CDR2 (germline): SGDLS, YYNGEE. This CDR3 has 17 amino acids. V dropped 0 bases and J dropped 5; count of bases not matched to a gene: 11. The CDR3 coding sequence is TGTGCCAGCAGCGTAGGGGGTAGCGGGAGTCTTCTTGAGACCCAGTACTTC. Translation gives CASSVGGSGSLLETQYF.

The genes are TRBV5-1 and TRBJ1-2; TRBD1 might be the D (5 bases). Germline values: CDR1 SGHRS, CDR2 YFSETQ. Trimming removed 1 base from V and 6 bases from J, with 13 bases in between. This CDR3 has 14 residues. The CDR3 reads CASSLREGRNGYTF. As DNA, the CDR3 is TGCGCCAGCAGCTTGCGGGAGGGGAGGAATGGCTACACCTTC.

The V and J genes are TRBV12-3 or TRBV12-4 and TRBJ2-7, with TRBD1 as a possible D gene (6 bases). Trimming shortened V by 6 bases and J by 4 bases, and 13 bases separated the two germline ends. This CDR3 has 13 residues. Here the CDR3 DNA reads TGTGCCAGCAGCCCAAGGACAGATTACGAGCAGTACTTC. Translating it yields CASSPRTDYEQYF.

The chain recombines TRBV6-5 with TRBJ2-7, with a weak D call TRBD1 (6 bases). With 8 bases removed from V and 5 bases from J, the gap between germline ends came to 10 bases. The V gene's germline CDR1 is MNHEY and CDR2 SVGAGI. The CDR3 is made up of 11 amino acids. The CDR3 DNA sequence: TGTGCCAGCGGTCAGGGGAACGAGCAGTACTTC. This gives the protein CASGQGNEQYF.

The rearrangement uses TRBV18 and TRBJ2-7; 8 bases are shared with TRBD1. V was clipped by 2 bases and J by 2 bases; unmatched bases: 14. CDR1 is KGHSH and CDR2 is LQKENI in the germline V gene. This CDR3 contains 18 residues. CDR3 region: CASSPSLRGQGAPYEQYF. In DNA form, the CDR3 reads TGTGCCAGCTCACCATCCCTTAGAGGGCAGGGGGCTCCCTACGAGCAGTACTTC.

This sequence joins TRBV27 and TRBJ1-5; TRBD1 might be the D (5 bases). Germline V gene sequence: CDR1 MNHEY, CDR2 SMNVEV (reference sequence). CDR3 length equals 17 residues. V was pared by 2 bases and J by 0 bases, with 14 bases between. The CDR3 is CASSLVGGQFSNQPQHF. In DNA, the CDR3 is TGTGCCAGCAGTTTAGTGGGGGGTCAGTTTAGCAATCAGCCCCAGCATTTT.